The 6 T cell receptor beta chains below were found in one sample sequenced in a study of blood T cell repertoires in COVID-19. The table came from immunoSEQ multiplex PCR; TCRdb's copy has only in-frame clones and leaves some out. The repertoire holds tens of thousands of clones, with about 81% as singletons. The sample was peripheral blood. Every receptor here comes from a human donor with acute or convalescent COVID-19. The donor label of this sample is uncertain.

The gene calls are TRBV2 and TRBJ1-1; 7 bases are shared with TRBD1. The CDR3 has 11 amino acids. With V trimmed by 3 bases and J by 10 bases, 2 bases remained unmatched. CDR1 and CDR2 from the germline V gene are SNHLY and FYNNEI. The CDR3 sequence is CASSDDRVAFF. CDR3 bases: TGTGCCAGCAGTGACGACAGGGTAGCTTTCTTT.

The chain has TRBV6-5 and TRBJ2-7; 11 bases are a match to TRBD1. With V trimmed by 9 bases and J by 5 bases, 12 bases remained unmatched. CDR1 MNHEY and CDR2 SVGAGI come from the germline V gene. This CDR3 is 15 amino acids long. CDR3 nucleotide sequence: TGTGCCAGTCAGAATCTTTGGACAGGGGGCAACGAGCAGTACTTC. It specifies CASQNLWTGGNEQYF.

This chain uses TRBV3-1 (or the pseudogene TRBV3-2) with TRBJ1-6, with D tentatively TRBD1 (5 bases). The CDR3 extends over 15 amino acids. Germline V lookup: CDR1 LGHDT, CDR2 YNNKEL (reference sequence). V was pared by 4 bases and J by 6 bases, with 13 bases between. DNA of the CDR3: TGTGCCAGCAGCCCCCCCGGGGGACTTAATTCACCCCTCCACTTT. Its translation: CASSPPGGLNSPLHF.

The rearrangement links TRBV7-2 to TRBJ2-5; TRBD2 matches 7 bases. CDR1 and CDR2 from the germline V gene are SGHTA and FQGNSA. The CDR3 is 14 residues long. The J segment lost 5 bases and the V segment lost 1 base, leaving 4 bases of the junction unmatched. The CDR3, as DNA: TGTGCCAGCAGCTTAGGCACAGCGGGGGAGACCCAGTACTTC. It encodes CASSLGTAGETQYF. The full variable domain, rest sourced from reference TRBV7-2 and TRBJ2-5, is GAGVSQSPSNKVTEKGKDVELRCDPISGHTALYWYRQSLGQGLEFLIYFQGNSAPDKSGLPSDRFSAERTGGSVSTLTIQRTQQEDSAVYLCASSLGTAGETQYFGPGTRLLVL.

The CDR3: CASSTTGPSGANVLTF. The CDR3 coding sequence is TGTGCCAGCTCAACAACAGGCCCCTCTGGGGCCAACGTCCTGACTTTC. The chain is built from TRBV18 and TRBJ2-6; D may be TRBD1 (5 bases). Trimming stripped 5 bases from V and 0 bases from J, with 11 bases between. Germline V CDR1 and CDR2: KGHSH, LQKENI. The CDR3 spans 16 residues.

The rearrangement links TRBV6-1 to TRBJ1-1; no reliable D call. The ends were cut back, 0 bases at V and 4 bases at J, with 6 bases in the middle. Per the germline V gene, CDR1 is MNHNS and CDR2 is SASEGT. CDR3 length: 13 residues. The CDR3 DNA reads TGTGCCAGCAGTGAAGCGGGAGGCACTGAAGCTTTCTTT. Translating gives CASSEAGGTEAFF.